The source of this T cell receptor beta chain is a study of early T cells in non-severe SARS-CoV-2 infection. The ends lost 0 bases at V and 2 bases at J; junction bases unmatched: 3. This CDR3 spans 15 amino acids. Germline values: CDR1 SGHRS, CDR2 YFSETQ. TCRdb processed the 5' RACE reads anew with MiXCR; each CDR3 protein has one entry. Of about 71,000 distinct CDR3 sequences in the sample, around 12% were seen once. The TCR originated in an adult who was a healthcare worker with PCR-confirmed SARS-CoV-2 infection or an uninfected control (not recorded which). The rearrangement uses TRBV5-1 and TRBJ2-3; 7 bases line up with TRBD1. This sample comprised whole blood, obtained at baseline. The CDR3 DNA reads TGCGCCAGCAGCTTGGAGGGACAGCCCACAGATACGCAGTATTTT. Its translation: CASSLEGQPTDTQYF.